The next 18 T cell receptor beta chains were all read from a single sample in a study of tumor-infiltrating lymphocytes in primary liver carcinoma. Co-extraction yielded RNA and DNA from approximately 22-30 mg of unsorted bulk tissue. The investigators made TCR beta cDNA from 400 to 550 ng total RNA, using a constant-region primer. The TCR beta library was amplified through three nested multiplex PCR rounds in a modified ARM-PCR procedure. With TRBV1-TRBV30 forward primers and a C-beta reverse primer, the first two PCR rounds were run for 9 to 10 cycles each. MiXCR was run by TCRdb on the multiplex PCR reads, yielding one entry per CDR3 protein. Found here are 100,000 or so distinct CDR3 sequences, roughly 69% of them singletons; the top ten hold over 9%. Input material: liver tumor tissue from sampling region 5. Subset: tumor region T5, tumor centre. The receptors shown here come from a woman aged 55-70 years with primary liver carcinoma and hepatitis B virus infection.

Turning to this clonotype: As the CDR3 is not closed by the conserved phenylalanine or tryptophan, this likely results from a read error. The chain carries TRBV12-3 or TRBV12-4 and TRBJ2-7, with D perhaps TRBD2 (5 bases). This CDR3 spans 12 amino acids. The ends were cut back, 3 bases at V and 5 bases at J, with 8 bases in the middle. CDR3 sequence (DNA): TGTGCCAGCAGTTTTGGAGGAAACGAGCAGTACATC. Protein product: CASSFGGNEQYI.

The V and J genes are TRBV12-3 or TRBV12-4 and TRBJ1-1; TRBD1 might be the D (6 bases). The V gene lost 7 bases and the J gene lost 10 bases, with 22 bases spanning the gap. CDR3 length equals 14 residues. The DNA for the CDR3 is TGTGCCAGCACCCTCGGGGGCTTAGAGCGTGGAGCTTTCTTT. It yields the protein CASTLGGLERGAFF.

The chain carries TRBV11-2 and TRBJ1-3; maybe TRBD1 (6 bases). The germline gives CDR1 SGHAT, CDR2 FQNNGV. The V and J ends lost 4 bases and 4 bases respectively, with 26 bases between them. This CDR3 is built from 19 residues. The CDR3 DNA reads TGTGCCAGCAGCTCACGCCCGGGCAGGGGAGTGTACTCAGGAAACACCATATATTTT. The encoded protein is CASSSRPGRGVYSGNTIYF.

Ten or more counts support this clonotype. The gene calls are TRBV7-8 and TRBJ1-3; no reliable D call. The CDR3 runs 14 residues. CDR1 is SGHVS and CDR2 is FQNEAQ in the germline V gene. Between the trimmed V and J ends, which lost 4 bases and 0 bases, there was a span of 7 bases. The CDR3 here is CASSSPVSGNTIYF. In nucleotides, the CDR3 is TGTGCCAGCAGCTCTCCAGTCTCTGGAAACACCATATATTTT.

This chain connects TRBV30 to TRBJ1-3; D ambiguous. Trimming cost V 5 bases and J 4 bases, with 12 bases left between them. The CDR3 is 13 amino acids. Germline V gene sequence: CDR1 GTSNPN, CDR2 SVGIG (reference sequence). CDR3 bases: TGTGCCTGGGGGTACCTTAGCGGAAACACCATATATTTT. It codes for CAWGYLSGNTIYF.

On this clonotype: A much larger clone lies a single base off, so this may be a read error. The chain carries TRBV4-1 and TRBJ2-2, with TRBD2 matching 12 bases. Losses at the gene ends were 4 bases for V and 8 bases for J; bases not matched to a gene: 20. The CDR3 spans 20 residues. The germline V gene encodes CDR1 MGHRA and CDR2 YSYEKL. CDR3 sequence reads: CASSRSGASGRALWGGELFF. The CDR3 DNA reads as TGCGCCAGCAGCCGCTCCGGGGCTAGCGGGAGGGCCCTATGGGGGGGGGAGCTGTTTTTT.

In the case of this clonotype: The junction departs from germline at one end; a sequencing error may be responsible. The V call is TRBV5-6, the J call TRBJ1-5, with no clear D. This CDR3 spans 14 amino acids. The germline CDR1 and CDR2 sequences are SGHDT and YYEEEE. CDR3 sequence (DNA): TGTGCCAGCAGCTTAGGAGGGTGGGGTATGCCCCAGCACTTT. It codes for CASSLGGWGMPQHF.

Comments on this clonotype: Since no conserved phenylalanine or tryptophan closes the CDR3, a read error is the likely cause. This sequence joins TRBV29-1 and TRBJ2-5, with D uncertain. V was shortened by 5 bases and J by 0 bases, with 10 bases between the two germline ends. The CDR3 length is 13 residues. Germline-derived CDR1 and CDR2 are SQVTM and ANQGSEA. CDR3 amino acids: CSVFRTDQETQYL. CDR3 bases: TGCAGCGTTTTCCGAACCGACCAAGAGACCCAGTACTTA.

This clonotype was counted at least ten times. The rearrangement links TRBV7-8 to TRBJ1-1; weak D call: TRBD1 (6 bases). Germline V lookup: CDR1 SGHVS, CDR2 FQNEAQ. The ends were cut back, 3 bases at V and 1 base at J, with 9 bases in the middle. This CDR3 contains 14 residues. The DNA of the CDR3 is TGTGCCAGCAGCTTGCGGGGGGCGAACACTGAAGCTTTCTTT. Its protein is CASSLRGANTEAFF.

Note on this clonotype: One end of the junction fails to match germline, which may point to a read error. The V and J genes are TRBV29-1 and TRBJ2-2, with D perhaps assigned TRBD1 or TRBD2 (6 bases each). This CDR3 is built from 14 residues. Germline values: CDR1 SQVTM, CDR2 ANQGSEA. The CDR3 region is CSAERRGKTGELSF. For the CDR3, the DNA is TGCAGCGCCGAACGAAGGGGGAAGACGGGGGAGCTGTCTTTT.

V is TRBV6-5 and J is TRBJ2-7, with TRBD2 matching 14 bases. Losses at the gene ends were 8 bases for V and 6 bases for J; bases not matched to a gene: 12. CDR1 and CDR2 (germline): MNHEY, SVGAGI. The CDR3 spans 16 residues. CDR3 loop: CASRDPGLAGAGEQYF. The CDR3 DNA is TGTGCCAGCCGTGACCCGGGACTAGCGGGAGCAGGCGAGCAGTACTTC.

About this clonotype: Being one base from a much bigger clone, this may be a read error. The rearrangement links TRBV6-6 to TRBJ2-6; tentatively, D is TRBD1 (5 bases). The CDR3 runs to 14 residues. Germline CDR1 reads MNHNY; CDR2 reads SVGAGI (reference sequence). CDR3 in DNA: TGTGCCAGCAGGCAGGGTTCTGGGGCCAACATCCTGACTTTC. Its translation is CASRQGSGANILTF.

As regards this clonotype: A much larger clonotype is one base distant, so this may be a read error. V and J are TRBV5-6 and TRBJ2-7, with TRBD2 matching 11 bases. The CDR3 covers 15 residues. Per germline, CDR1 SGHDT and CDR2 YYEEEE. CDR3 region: CAGSVLAGASYEQYF. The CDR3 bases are TGTGCCGGCAGCGTACTAGCGGGAGCGTCCTACGAGCAGTACTTC.

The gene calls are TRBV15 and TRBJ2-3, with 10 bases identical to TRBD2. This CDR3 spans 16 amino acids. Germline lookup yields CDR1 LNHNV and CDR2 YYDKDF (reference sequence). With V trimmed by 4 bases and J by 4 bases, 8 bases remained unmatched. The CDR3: CATSIAAGGPPDTQYF. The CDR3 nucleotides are TGTGCCACCAGCATAGCAGCGGGAGGGCCGCCAGATACGCAGTATTTT. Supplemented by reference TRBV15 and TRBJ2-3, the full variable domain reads DAMVIQNPRYQVTQFGKPVTLSCSQTLNHNVMYWYQQKSSQAPKLLFHYYDKDFNNEADTPDNFQSRRPNTSFCFLDIRSPGLGDTAMYLCATSIAAGGPPDTQYFGPGTRLTVL.

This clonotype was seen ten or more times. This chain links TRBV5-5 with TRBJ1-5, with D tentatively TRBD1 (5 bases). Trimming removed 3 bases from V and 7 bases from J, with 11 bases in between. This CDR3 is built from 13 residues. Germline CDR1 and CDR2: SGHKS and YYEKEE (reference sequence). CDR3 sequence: CASSSQGVQPQHF. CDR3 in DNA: TGTGCCAGCAGCTCCCAGGGCGTGCAGCCCCAGCATTTT.

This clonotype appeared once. CDR3 sequence reads: CASSLSFRPLLRNTQYF. In DNA form, the CDR3 reads TGTGCCAGCAGCTTATCGTTTCGGCCGCTACTGAGAAATACGCAGTATTTT. The genes are TRBV11-3 and TRBJ2-3; D uncertain. The germline V gene encodes CDR1 SGHNT and CDR2 YENEEA. V was pared by 2 bases and J by 7 bases, with 22 bases between. The CDR3 runs to 17 residues. Using reference TRBV11-3 and TRBJ2-3 for the parts outside the CDR3, the full variable domain is EAGVVQSPRYKIIEKKQPVAFWCNPISGHNTLYWYLQNLGQGPELLIRYENEEAVDDSQLPKDRFSAERLKGVDSTLKIQPAELGDSAVYLCASSLSFRPLLRNTQYFGPGTRLTVL.

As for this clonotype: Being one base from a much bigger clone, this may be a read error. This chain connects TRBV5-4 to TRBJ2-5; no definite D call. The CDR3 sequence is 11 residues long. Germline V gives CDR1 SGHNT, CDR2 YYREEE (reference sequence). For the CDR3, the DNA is TGTGCCAGCAGCTTTACGGAGACCCTGTACTTC. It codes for CASSFTETLYF.

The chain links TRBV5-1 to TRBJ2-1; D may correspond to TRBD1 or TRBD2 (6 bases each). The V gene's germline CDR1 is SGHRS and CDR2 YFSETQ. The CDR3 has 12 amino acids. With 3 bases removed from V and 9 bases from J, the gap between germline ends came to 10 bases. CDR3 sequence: CASSSGDSEQFF. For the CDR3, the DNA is TGCGCCAGCAGCTCAGGGGACTCTGAGCAGTTCTTC.